Listed below are T cell receptor beta chains from one sample, sequenced in a study of beta chain features in type 1 diabetes. TCRdb keeps only in-frame clones here, not all; method: immunoSEQ multiplex PCR. The sample shows 350,000 or so clones, roughly 21% of them seen only once. The sequencing input was naive CD4+ T cells from blood. Receptor source: a woman younger than 35 in good health. Both conserved end residues are part of each CDR3. The D gene is left open where the match is weak. Size is omitted from some rows. Given values are once, few, many or a class for expanded clones.

V: TRBV6-5; J: TRBJ2-3; size: -; D: TRBD2; DNA: TGTGCCAGCAGTTACGGGGGGGGCACAGATACGCAGTATTTT; CDR3: CASSYGGGTDTQYF
V: TRBV2; J: TRBJ1-2; size: few; D: TRBD1; DNA: TGTGCCAGCGGCTACCCACCCGGGACAGGGGATGGCTACACCTTC; CDR3: CASGYPPGTGDGYTF
V: TRBV23-1; J: TRBJ2-5; size: few; D: TRBD1; DNA: TGCGCCAGCAGTACGACAGGGTTCCAAGAGACCCAGTACTTC; CDR3: CASSTTGFQETQYF
V: TRBV4-3; J: TRBJ2-3; size: -; D: TRBD2; DNA: TGCGCCAGCAGCCCGGCGGGGGGGCGGAAAACAGATACGCAGTATTTT; CDR3: CASSPAGGRKTDTQYF
V: TRBV15; J: TRBJ2-7; size: few; D: -; DNA: TGTGCCACCAGCAGAGATACAGCCTACGAGCAGTACTTC; CDR3: CATSRDTAYEQYF
V: TRBV19; J: TRBJ1-6; size: few; D: TRBD1; DNA: TGTGCCAGTACTTGGGAGGGACAGGCTAATTCACCCCTCCACTTT; CDR3: CASTWEGQANSPLHF
V: TRBV9; J: TRBJ2-3; size: -; D: TRBD2; DNA: TGTGCCAGCAGCGTAGGATCTGCCGGGGGGACGCGCACAGATACGCAGTATTTT; CDR3: CASSVGSAGGTRTDTQYF
V: TRBV30; J: TRBJ2-1; size: few; D: -; DNA: TGTGCCTGGACTAGGGGAGGACCGAACAATGAGCAGTTCTTC; CDR3: CAWTRGGPNNEQFF
V: TRBV4-3; J: TRBJ2-3; size: -; D: TRBD2; DNA: TGCGCCAGCAGAAGCAGCGGGGGTTGGAGAGATACGCAGTATTTT; CDR3: CASRSSGGWRDTQYF
V: TRBV29-1; J: TRBJ1-2; size: -; D: TRBD1; DNA: TGCAGCGTTTACGGGACAGGCTATGGCTACACCTTC; CDR3: CSVYGTGYGYTF
V: TRBV7-9; J: TRBJ2-3; size: few; D: -; DNA: TGTGCCAGCAGCCCCCAAGGGACTAGCACAGATACGCAGTATTTT; CDR3: CASSPQGTSTDTQYF
V: TRBV28; J: TRBJ1-2; size: -; D: -; DNA: TGTGCCAGCAGTTTAGAATCCAGGCACGGCTACACCTTC; CDR3: CASSLESRHGYTF
V: TRBV15; J: TRBJ1-2; size: -; D: -; DNA: TGTGCCACCAGCAGATCGACAGTCTATGGCTACACCTTC; CDR3: CATSRSTVYGYTF
V: TRBV11-1; J: TRBJ2-7; size: -; D: -; DNA: TGTGCCAGCAGCTTATACAGGACAACCTACGAGCAGTACTTC; CDR3: CASSLYRTTYEQYF
V: TRBV27; J: TRBJ1-2; size: few; D: -; DNA: TGTGCCAGCAGTTCCACAGGCCAAAACTATGGCTACACCTTC; CDR3: CASSSTGQNYGYTF
V: TRBV4-2; J: TRBJ2-7; size: -; D: -; DNA: TGTGCCAGCAGCCAGTCGAGTTCCTACGAGCAGTACTTC; CDR3: CASSQSSSYEQYF
V: TRBV4-2; J: TRBJ2-7; size: -; D: TRBD2; DNA: TGTGCCAGCAGCCAAGATTCTAGCGGGATGATGGGCGAGCAGTACTTC; CDR3: CASSQDSSGMMGEQYF
V: TRBV5-1; J: TRBJ2-3; size: -; D: TRBD2; DNA: TGCGCCAGCAGCTTGTACAGCGGGAGTGCGACAGATACGCAGTATTTT; CDR3: CASSLYSGSATDTQYF
V: TRBV7-2; J: TRBJ2-2; size: few; D: -; DNA: TGTGCCAGCAGCGCTATCACCGGGGAGCTGTTTTTT; CDR3: CASSAITGELFF
V: TRBV19; J: TRBJ1-5; size: -; D: TRBD1; DNA: TGTGCCAGTAGAGGGACAGACAATCAGCCCCAGCATTTT; CDR3: CASRGTDNQPQHF
V: TRBV7-2; J: TRBJ2-7; size: few; D: TRBD2; DNA: TGTGCCAGCAGCTCCCCGGGACTAGCGAACTACGAGCAGTACTTC; CDR3: CASSSPGLANYEQYF
V: TRBV5-6; J: TRBJ2-7; size: few; D: -; DNA: TGTGCCAGCAGCGCGCCGGACAGCTACGAGCAGTACTTC; CDR3: CASSAPDSYEQYF
V: TRBV7-2; J: TRBJ2-1; size: -; D: -; DNA: TGTGCCAGCAGCTTAGCCCTTCAGGGGTATGAGCAGTTCTTC; CDR3: CASSLALQGYEQFF
V: TRBV9; J: TRBJ1-6; size: -; D: -; DNA: TGTGCCAGCAGCGTAGGACAGTATAATTCACCCCTCCACTTT; CDR3: CASSVGQYNSPLHF
V: TRBV6-5; J: TRBJ1-1; size: few; D: -; DNA: TGTGCCAGCAGTTACTCTAGGCTAGGGAGCACTGAAGCTTTCTTT; CDR3: CASSYSRLGSTEAFF
V: TRBV9; J: TRBJ2-6; size: -; D: -; DNA: TGTGCCAGCACTGACGGCGGGACCTCTGGGGCCAACGTCCTGACTTTC; CDR3: CASTDGGTSGANVLTF
V: TRBV18; J: TRBJ2-7; size: few; D: -; DNA: TGTGCCAGCTCAGCACTCGACAGGGGAGGGTACGAGCAGTACTTC; CDR3: CASSALDRGGYEQYF
V: TRBV5-4; J: TRBJ1-2; size: -; D: TRBD1; DNA: TGTGCCAGCAGCTTGGTGACACCGGGACAGAGCTATGGCTACACCTTC; CDR3: CASSLVTPGQSYGYTF
V: TRBV5-4; J: TRBJ2-1; size: few; D: TRBD1; DNA: TGTGCCACCTATACCGGGACAGGGGGTTTAAATGAGCAGTTCTTC; CDR3: CATYTGTGGLNEQFF
V: TRBV5-1; J: TRBJ2-7; size: -; D: TRBD1; DNA: TGCGCCAGCAGCCGCGGGACAGGGGGGCGCTACGAGCAGTACTTC; CDR3: CASSRGTGGRYEQYF
V: TRBV19; J: TRBJ1-2; size: few; D: TRBD1; DNA: TGTGCCAGTAATCCCCAGGGGGCGCAAGGCTACACCTTC; CDR3: CASNPQGAQGYTF
V: TRBV28; J: TRBJ2-7; size: few; D: -; DNA: TGTGCCAGCAGTTCCTTCTACGAGCAGTACTTC; CDR3: CASSSFYEQYF
V: TRBV9; J: TRBJ2-7; size: -; D: -; DNA: TGTGCCAGCAGCGTGGGGACTTTACAAGAGCAGTACTTC; CDR3: CASSVGTLQEQYF
V: TRBV19; J: TRBJ2-1; size: -; D: TRBD2; DNA: TGTGCCAGTAGGTGGAATAGCGGGACCTACAATGAGCAGTTCTTC; CDR3: CASRWNSGTYNEQFF
V: TRBV5-1; J: TRBJ2-1; size: -; D: TRBD2; DNA: TGCGCCAGCAGCTTGGCACCTAGCGGGGATATCAATGAGCAGTTCTTC; CDR3: CASSLAPSGDINEQFF
V: TRBV30; J: TRBJ2-1; size: -; D: -; DNA: TGTGCCTGGAGGTTTGAGAATTACAATGAGCAGTTCTTC; CDR3: CAWRFENYNEQFF
V: TRBV7-3; J: TRBJ1-1; size: -; D: -; DNA: TGTGCCAGCAGCTTAATTGAGTCCACTGAAGCTTTCTTT; CDR3: CASSLIESTEAFF